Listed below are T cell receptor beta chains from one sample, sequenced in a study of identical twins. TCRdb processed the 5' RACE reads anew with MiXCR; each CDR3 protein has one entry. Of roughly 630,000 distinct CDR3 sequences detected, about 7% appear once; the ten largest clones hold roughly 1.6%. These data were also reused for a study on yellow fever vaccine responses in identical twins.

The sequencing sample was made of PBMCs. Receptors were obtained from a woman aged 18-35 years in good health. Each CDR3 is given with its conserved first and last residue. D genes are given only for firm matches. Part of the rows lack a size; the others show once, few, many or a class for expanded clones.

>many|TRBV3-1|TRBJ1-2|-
TGTGCCAGCAGCCAAGAGGTGGGGCCGTCATATGGCTACACCTTC
CASSQEVGPSYGYTF
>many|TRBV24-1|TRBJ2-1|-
TGTGCCACCAGAGAGAGCGGACCTGAATCCTACAATGAGCAGTTCTTC
CATRESGPESYNEQFF
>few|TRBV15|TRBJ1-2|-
TGTGCCACCCTAGCTAACTATGGCTACACCTTC
CATLANYGYTF
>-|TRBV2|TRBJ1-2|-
TGTGCCACCCCCCCCCCAGGGTATGATGGCTACACCTTC
CATPPPGYDGYTF
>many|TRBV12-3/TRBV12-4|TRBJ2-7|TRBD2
TGTGCCAGCAGTTCATTGGGATCTAGCGGAAGAGCCTACGAGCAGTACTTC
CASSSLGSSGRAYEQYF
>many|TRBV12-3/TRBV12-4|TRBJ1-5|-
TGTGCCAGCAGTTTAGCCCCCACTGGCAATCAGCCCCAGCATTTT
CASSLAPTGNQPQHF
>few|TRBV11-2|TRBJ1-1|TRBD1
TGTGCCAGCAGCTGGAATCAGGGGGGCACTGAAGCTTTCTTT
CASSWNQGGTEAFF
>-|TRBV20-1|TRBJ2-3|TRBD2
TGCAGTGCTCCCTACTTAGCGGGGTTCGCAGATACGCAGTATTTT
CSAPYLAGFADTQYF
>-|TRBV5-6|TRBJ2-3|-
TGTGCCAGCAGCTTAAGAATCGGGCGGAGACGCACAGATACGCAGTATTTT
CASSLRIGRRRTDTQYF
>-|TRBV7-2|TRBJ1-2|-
TGTGCCAGCAGCCCGTCAAGGACTCTATATGGCTACACCTTC
CASSPSRTLYGYTF
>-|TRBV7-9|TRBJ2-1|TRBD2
TGTGCCAGCAGCTTAGCAGCGGGAGAGATGATCTTC
CASSLAAGEMIF
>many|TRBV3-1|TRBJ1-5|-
TGTGCCAGCAGCCAAGGAGGGGGGAGCAATCAGCCCCAGCATTTT
CASSQGGGSNQPQHF
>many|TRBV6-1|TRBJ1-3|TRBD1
TGTGCCAGCAGTGAAAGGACAGGCACTGGAAACACCATATATTTT
CASSERTGTGNTIYF
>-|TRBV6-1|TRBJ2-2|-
TGTGCCAGCAGGGTTCCAAGGAACACCGGGGAGCTGTTTTTT
CASRVPRNTGELFF
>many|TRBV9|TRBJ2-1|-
TGTGCCAGCAGCGTAGTAGGGGGATACAATGAGCAGTTCTTC
CASSVVGGYNEQFF
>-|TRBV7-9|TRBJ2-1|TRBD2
TGTGCCAGCAGGTGGACTAGCGGGAGTAGGAATGAGCAGTTCTTC
CASRWTSGSRNEQFF
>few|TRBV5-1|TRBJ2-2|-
TGCGCCAGCAGCTTGGCCTGGACCCGATCCACCGGGGAGCTGTTTTTT
CASSLAWTRSTGELFF
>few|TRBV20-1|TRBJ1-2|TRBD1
TGCAGTGCAACCGGACAGGGAAACTATGGCTACACCTTC
CSATGQGNYGYTF
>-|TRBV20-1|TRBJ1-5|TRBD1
TGCAGTGCTAGCCGGGACAGGAATCAGCCCCAGCATTTT
CSASRDRNQPQHF
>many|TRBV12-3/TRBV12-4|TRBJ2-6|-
TGTGCCAGCACCCTCCCCAGACCGTCTGGGGCCAACGTCCTGACTTTC
CASTLPRPSGANVLTF
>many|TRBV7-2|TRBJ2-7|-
TGTGCCAGCAGCTTAGGCCTTGCATCCGAGCAGTACTTC
CASSLGLASEQYF
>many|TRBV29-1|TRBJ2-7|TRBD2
TGCAGCGTTGAGACACTAGCGGGAGGCGTAGGGTACGCCTACGAGCAGTACTTC
CSVETLAGGVGYAYEQYF
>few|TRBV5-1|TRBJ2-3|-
TGCGCCAGCAGCTTAAGGGGGGGCAATGTCTTCACAGATACGCAGTATTTT
CASSLRGGNVFTDTQYF
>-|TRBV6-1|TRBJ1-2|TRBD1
TGTGCCAGCAGTGAAGGAGGCAAGGGGGCTAGGGGCTACACCTTC
CASSEGGKGARGYTF
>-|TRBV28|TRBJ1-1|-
TGTGCCAGCAGTTCCCTCGAGGAAGCTTTCTTT
CASSSLEEAFF
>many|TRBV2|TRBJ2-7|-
TGTGCCAGCAGTGAAGTAGGAGGTGGGTTTCACGAGCAGTACTTC
CASSEVGGGFHEQYF
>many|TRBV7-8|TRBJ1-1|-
TGTGCCATCTCAGGGGTAGGGTCGAACACTGAAGCTTTCTTT
CAISGVGSNTEAFF
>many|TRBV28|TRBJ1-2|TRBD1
TGTGCCAGCAGTTTTGAACAGGGGTACTATGGCTACACCTTC
CASSFEQGYYGYTF
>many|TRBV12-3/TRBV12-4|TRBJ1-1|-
TGTGCCAGCAGCCGACGGGACACCGAGGGAGCTGAAGCTTTCTTT
CASSRRDTEGAEAFF
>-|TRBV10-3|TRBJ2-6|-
TGTGCCATCGGTGCCCCTGGGGCCAACGTCCTGACTTTC
CAIGAPGANVLTF
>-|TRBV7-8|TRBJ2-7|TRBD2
TGTGCCAGCAGCCTAGAATGGCGGGAGGGCTCCTACGAGCAGTACTTC
CASSLEWREGSYEQYF
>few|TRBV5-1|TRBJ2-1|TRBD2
TGCGCCAGCAGGGAAAGCGGGGGGCCTTCCTTC
CASRESGGPSF
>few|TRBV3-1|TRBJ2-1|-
TGTGCCAGCAGCCAAGATACGGCCGCAGATGAGCAGTTCTTC
CASSQDTAADEQFF
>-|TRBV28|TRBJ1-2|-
TGTGCCAGCAGTTCCACGCTCGACCGCCGGGGGCTTAACTATGGCTACACCTTC
CASSSTLDRRGLNYGYTF
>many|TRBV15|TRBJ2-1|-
TGTGCCAGCAAGGGGGGCGGGGGCAATGAGCAGTTCTTC
CASKGGGGNEQFF
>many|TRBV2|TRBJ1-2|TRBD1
TGTGCCAGCAGCGGAGACAGGGGCGGGGGCTACACCTTC
CASSGDRGGGYTF
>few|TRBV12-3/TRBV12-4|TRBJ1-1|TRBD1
TGTGCCAGCAGTTTCACTCCCGGGACAGGGGGCACTGAAGCTTTCTTT
CASSFTPGTGGTEAFF
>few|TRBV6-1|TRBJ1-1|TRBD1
TGTGCCAGCAGAACCCCTACACAGGGGGGGACGAACACTGAAGCTTTCTTT
CASRTPTQGGTNTEAFF
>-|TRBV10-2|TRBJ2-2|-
TGCGCCAGCAGTGAGAGGCAGGGGAACACCGGGGAGCTGTTTTTT
CASSERQGNTGELFF
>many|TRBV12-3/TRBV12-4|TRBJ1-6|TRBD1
TGTGCCAGCAGTTTTAGGACAGGCCTGAATTCACCCCTCCACTTT
CASSFRTGLNSPLHF
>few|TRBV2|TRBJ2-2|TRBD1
TGTGCCAGCAGTGTTGAACAGGGGTACACCGGGGAGCTGTTTTTT
CASSVEQGYTGELFF
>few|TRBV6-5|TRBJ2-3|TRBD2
TGTGCCAGCAGTTACTCCCAAGCGGGAACAGATACGCAGTATTTT
CASSYSQAGTDTQYF
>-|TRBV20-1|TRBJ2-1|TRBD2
TGCAGTGCCCACGGAAGTAAACTAGCGCGCTACAATGAGCAGTTCTTC
CSAHGSKLARYNEQFF
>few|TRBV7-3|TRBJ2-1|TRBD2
TGTGCCAGCAGCTTAAGATATGTTCCAGCGGGAGGGCTGAGCTCCTACAATGAGCAGTTCTTC
CASSLRYVPAGGLSSYNEQFF
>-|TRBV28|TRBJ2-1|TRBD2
TGTGCCAGCAGTTCCGCCCCGGGACTAGCGGGAAACCAAGAGCAGTTCTTC
CASSSAPGLAGNQEQFF
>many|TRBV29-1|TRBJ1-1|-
TGCAGCGTTCTGAAGAACACTGAAGCTTTCTTT
CSVLKNTEAFF
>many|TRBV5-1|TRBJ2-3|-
TGCGCCAGCAGCCCCCAACCGACTAGAACAGATACGCAGTATTTT
CASSPQPTRTDTQYF
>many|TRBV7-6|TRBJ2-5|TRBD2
TGTGCCAGCAGCTCGGGGACTAGCGGAGAGACCCAGTACTTC
CASSSGTSGETQYF
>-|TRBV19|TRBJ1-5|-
TGTGCCACAACTAGGGGTTTTGGGCAGCCCCAGCATTTT
CATTRGFGQPQHF
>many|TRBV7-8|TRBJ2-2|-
TGTGCCAGCAGCCCAGGACAGTTCGCGAACACCGGGGAGCTGTTTTTT
CASSPGQFANTGELFF
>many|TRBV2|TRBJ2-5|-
TGTGCCAGCAGTGTAGGCGGGCAAGAGACCCAGTACTTC
CASSVGGQETQYF
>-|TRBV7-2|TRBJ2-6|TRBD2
TGTGCCAGCAGCTTACCGGGACTAGCGGTAGCTGGGGCCAACGTCCTGACTTTC
CASSLPGLAVAGANVLTF